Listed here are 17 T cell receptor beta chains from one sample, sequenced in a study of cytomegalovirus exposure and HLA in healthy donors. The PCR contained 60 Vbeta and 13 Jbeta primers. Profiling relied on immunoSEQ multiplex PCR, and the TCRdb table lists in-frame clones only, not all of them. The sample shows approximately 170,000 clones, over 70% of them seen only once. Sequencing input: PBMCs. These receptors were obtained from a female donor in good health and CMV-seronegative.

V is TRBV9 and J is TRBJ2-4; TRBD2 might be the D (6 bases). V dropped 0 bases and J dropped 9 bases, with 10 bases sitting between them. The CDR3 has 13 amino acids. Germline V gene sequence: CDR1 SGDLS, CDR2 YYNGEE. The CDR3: CASSVVEEGIQYF. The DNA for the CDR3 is TGTGCCAGCAGCGTAGTAGAGGAGGGCATTCAGTACTTC. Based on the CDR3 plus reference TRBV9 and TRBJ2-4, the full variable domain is DSGVTQTPKHLITATGQRVTLRCSPRSGDLSVYWYQQSLDQGLQFLIQYYNGEERAKGNILERFSAQQFPDLHSELNLSSLELGDSALYFCASSVVEEGIQYFGAGTRLSVL.

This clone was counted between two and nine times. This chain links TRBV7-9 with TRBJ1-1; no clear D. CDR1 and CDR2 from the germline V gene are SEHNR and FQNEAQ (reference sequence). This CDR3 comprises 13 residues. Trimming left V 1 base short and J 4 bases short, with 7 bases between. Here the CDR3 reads CASSLGSSTEAFF. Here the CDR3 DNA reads TGTGCCAGCAGCTTAGGGAGCTCCACTGAAGCTTTCTTT.

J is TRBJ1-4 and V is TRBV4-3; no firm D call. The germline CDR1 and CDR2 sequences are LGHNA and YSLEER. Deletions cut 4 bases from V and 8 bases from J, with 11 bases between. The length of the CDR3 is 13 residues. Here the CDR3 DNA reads TGCGCCAGCAGCCGCGGGGAGGGAGAAAAACTGTTTTTT. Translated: CASSRGEGEKLFF.

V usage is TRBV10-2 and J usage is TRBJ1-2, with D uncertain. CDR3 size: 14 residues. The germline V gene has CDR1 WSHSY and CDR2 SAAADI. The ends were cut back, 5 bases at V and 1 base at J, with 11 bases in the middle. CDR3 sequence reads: CASSFYGGNYGYTF. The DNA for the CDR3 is TGCGCCAGCAGTTTCTACGGAGGTAACTATGGCTACACCTTC.

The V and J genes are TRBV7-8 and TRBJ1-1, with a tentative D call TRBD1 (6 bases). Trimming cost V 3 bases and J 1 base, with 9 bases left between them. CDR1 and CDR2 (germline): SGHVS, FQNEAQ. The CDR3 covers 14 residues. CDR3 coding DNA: TGTGCCAGCAGCTTTTCCAGGGGGAACACTGAAGCTTTCTTT. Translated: CASSFSRGNTEAFF.

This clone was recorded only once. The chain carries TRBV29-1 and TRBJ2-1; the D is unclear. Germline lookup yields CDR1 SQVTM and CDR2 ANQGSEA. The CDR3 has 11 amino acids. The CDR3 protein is CAQAQYNEQFF. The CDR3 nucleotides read TGCGCTCAGGCTCAGTACAATGAGCAGTTCTTC.

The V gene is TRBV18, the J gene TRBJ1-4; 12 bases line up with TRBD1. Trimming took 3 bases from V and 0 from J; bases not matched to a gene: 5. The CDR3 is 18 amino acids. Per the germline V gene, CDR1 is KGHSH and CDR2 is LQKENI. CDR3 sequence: CASSPRDRGPTTNEKLFF. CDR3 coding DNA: TGTGCCAGCTCACCCCGGGACAGGGGGCCCACAACTAATGAAAAACTGTTTTTT.

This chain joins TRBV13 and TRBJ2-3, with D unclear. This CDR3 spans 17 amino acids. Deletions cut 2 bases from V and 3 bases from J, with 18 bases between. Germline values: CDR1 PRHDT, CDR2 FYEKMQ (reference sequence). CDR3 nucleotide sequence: TGTGCCAGCAGCTTACGCCGGCGGTCTAGTGGAACAGATACGCAGTATTTT. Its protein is CASSLRRRSSGTDTQYF.

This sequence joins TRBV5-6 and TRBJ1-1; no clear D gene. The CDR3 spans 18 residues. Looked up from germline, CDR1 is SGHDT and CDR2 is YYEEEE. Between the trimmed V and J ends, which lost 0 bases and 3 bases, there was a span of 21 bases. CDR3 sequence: CASSLAGEGEGSDTEAFF. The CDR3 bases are TGTGCCAGCAGCTTGGCCGGCGAGGGCGAAGGTTCGGACACTGAAGCTTTCTTT.

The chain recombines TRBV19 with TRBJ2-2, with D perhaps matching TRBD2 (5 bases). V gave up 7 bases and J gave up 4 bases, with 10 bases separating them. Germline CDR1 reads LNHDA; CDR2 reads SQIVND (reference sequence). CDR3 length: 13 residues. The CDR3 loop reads CASTRAVTGELFF. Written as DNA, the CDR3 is TGTGCCAGTACGCGGGCAGTCACCGGGGAGCTGTTTTTT.

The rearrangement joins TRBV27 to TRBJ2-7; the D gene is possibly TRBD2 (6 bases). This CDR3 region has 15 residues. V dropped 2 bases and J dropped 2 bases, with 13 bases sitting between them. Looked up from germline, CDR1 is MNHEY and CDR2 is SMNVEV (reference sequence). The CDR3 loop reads CASSLGVAVTYEQYF. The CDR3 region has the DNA TGTGCCAGCAGTTTAGGAGTAGCGGTAACCTACGAGCAGTACTTC.

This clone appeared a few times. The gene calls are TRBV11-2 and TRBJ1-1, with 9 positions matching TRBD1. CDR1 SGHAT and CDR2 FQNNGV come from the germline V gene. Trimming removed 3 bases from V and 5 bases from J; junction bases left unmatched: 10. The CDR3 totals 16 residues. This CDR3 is CASSLGGTGKGTEAFF. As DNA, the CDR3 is TGTGCCAGCAGCTTGGGGGGGACAGGGAAGGGGACTGAAGCTTTCTTT. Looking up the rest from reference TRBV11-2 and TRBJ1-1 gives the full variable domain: EAGVAQSPRYKIIEKRQSVAFWCNPISGHATLYWYQQILGQGPKLLIQFQNNGVVDDSQLPKDRFSAERLKGVDSTLKIQPAKLEDSAVYLCASSLGGTGKGTEAFFGQGTRLTVV.

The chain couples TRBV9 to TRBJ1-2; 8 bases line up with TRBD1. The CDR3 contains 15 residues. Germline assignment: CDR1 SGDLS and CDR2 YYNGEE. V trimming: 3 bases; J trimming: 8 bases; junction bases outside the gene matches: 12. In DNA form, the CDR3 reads TGTGCCAGCAGCGCCCAATCCACAGGGGGTGGAGGCTACACCTTC. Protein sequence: CASSAQSTGGGGYTF.

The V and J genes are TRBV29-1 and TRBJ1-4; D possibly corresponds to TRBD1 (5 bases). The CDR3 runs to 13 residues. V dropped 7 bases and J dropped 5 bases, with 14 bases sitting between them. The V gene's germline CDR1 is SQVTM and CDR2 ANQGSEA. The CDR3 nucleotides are TGCAGCGCTACCGACGGGGGGAATGAAAAACTGTTTTTT. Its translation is CSATDGGNEKLFF.

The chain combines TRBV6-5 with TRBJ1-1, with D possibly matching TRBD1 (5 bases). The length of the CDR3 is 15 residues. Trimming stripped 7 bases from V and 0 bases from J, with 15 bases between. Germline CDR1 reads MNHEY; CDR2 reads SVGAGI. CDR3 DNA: TGTGCCAGCACTACTCTCGACAGCATGAACACTGAAGCTTTCTTT. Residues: CASTTLDSMNTEAFF.

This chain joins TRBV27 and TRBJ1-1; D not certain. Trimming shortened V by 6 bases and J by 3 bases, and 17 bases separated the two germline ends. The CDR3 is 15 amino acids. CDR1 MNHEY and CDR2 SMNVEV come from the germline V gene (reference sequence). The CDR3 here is CASSRTGFSDTEAFF. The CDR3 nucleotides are TGTGCCAGCAGCCGAACCGGGTTTTCGGACACTGAAGCTTTCTTT.

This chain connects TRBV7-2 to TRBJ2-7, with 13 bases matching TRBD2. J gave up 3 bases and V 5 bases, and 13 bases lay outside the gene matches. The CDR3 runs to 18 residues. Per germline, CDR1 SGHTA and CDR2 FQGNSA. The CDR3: CASSPPGGRTSGSYEQYF. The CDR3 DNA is TGTGCCAGCAGCCCCCCCGGGGGTAGGACTAGCGGGAGCTACGAGCAGTACTTC.